This T cell receptor beta chain was identified in a study of cytomegalovirus exposure and HLA in healthy donors. Details on this clone: The antigen is unknown.

The CDR3 spans 14 residues. Germline CDR1 reads SGHRS; CDR2 reads YFSETQ. V lost 8 bases to trimming and J lost 2 bases, with 13 bases between them. Researchers ran the PCR with 60 Vbeta and 13 Jbeta primers. Sequenced by immunoSEQ multiplex PCR; TCRdb stores in-frame clones only, minus some. The data show around 200,000 clones, and the top ten clones hold 0.9% to 1.4%. Study results and caveats: CMV antigen specificity of a few CMV-associated chains was confirmed in vitro.

The sequence was collected from a girl aged 2-9 years in good health and CMV-seropositive. Sequences were obtained from PBMCs. J is TRBJ2-2 and V is TRBV5-1; D ambiguous. In nucleotides, the CDR3 is TGCGCCAGTCAGGATTCTAAAAACACCGGGGAGCTGTTTTTT. This sequence encodes CASQDSKNTGELFF.